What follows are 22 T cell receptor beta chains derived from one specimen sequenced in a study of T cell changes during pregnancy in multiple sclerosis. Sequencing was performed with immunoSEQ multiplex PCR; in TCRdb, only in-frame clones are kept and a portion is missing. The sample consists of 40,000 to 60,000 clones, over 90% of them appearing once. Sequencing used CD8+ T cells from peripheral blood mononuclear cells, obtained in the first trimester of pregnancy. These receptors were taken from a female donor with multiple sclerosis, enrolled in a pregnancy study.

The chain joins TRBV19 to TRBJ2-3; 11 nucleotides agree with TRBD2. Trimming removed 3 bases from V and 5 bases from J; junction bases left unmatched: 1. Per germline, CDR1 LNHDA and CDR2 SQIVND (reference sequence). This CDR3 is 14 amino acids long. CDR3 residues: CASSIGLAGDTQYF. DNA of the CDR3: TGTGCCAGTAGTATTGGACTAGCGGGAGATACGCAGTATTTT.

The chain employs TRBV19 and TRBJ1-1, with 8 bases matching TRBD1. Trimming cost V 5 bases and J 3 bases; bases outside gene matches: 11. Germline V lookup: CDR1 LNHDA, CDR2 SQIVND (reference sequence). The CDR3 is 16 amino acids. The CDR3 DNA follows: TGTGCCAGTAGTCTCCCGACAGGGGAGTTGGACACTGAAGCTTTCTTT. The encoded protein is CASSLPTGELDTEAFF. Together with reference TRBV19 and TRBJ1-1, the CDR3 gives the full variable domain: DGGITQSPKYLFRKEGQNVTLSCEQNLNHDAMYWYRQDPGQGLRLIYYSQIVNDFQKGDIAEGYSVSREKKESFPLTVTSAQKNPTAFYLCASSLPTGELDTEAFFGQGTRLTVV.

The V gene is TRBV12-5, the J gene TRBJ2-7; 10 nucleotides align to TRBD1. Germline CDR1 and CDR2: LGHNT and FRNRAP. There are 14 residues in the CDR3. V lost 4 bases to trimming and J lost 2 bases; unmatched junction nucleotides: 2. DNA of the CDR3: TGTGCTAGTGGTTGGGACAGGGGAACCTACGAGCAGTACTTC. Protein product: CASGWDRGTYEQYF. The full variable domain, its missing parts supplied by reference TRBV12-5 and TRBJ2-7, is DARVTQTPRHKVTEMGQEVTMRCQPILGHNTVFWYRQTMMQGLELLAYFRNRAPLDDSGMPKDRFSAEMPDATLATLKIQPSEPRDSAVYFCASGWDRGTYEQYFGPGTRLTVT.

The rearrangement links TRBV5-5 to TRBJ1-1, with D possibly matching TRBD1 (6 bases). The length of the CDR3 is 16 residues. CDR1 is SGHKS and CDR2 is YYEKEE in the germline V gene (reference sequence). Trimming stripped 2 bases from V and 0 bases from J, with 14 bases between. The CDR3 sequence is CASSFGGRPMNTEAFF. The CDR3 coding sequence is TGTGCCAGCAGCTTCGGGGGGCGCCCCATGAACACTGAAGCTTTCTTT.

The DNA of the CDR3 is TGCAGTGCTAGAGTAGCTGAGCAGTTCTTC. Protein product: CSARVAEQFF. V is TRBV20-1 and J is TRBJ2-1; D not certain. The CDR3 is 10 residues long. CDR1 and CDR2 from the germline V gene are DFQATT and SNEGSKA (reference sequence). V was clipped by 1 base and J by 9 bases, with 4 bases between them.

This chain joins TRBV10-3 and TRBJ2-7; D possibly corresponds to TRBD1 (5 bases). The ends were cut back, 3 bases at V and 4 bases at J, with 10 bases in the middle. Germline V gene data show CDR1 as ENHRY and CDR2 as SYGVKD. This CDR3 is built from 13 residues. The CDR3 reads CAISDNRIYEQYF. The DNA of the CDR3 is TGTGCCATCAGTGACAACAGGATTTACGAGCAGTACTTC.

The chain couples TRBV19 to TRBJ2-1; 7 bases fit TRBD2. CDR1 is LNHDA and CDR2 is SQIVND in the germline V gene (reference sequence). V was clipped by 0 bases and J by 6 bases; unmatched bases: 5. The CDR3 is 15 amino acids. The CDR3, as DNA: TGTGCCAGTAGTATAGAACTAGCGAGTCCCAATGAGCAGTTCTTC. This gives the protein CASSIELASPNEQFF.

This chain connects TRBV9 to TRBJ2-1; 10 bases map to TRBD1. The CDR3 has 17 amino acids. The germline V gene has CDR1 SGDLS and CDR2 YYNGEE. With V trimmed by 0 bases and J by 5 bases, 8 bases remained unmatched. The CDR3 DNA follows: TGTGCCAGCAGCGTAGATAGCGGGACAGGGGACGACAATGAGCAGTTCTTC. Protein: CASSVDSGTGDDNEQFF.

The CDR3 here is CASSLLLGFNEQFF. Here the CDR3 DNA reads TGTGCCAGCAGTTTACTACTAGGTTTCAATGAGCAGTTCTTC. The chain is built from TRBV28 and TRBJ2-1; D may be TRBD2 (5 bases). From germline, CDR1 is MDHEN and CDR2 SYDVKM. This CDR3 is 14 amino acids long. The V and J ends lost 2 bases and 6 bases respectively, with 11 bases between them.

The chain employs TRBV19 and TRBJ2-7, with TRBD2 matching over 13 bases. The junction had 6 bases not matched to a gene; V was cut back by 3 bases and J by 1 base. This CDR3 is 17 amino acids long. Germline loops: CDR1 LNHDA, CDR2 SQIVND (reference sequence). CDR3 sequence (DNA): TGTGCCAGTAGTATGTCCCGGACTAGCGGGAGTTCCTACGAGCAGTACTTC. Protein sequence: CASSMSRTSGSSYEQYF.

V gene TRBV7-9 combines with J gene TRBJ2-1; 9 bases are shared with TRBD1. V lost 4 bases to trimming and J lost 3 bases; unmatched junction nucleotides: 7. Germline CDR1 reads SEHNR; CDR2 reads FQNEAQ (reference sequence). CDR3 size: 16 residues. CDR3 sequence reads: CASSSSGTGFYNEQFF. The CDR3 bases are TGTGCCAGCAGCTCATCCGGGACAGGGTTCTACAATGAGCAGTTCTTC.

As DNA, the CDR3 is TGTGCCAGCAGCCGACACCGTGGGGCCAACGTCCTGACTTTC. It yields the protein CASSRHRGANVLTF. The rearrangement joins TRBV11-1 to TRBJ2-6; D not certain. The CDR3 totals 14 residues. Germline-derived CDR1 and CDR2 are SGHAT and FQDESV (reference sequence). V lost 5 bases, J lost 3 bases, and 8 bases lay in between.

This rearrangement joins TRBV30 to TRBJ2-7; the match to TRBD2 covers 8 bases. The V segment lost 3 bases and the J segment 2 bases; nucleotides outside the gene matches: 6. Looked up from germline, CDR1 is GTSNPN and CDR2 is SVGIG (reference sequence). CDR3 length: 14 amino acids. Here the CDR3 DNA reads TGTGCCTGGAGGTCGGCGGGAGGACCCTACGAGCAGTACTTC. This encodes CAWRSAGGPYEQYF.

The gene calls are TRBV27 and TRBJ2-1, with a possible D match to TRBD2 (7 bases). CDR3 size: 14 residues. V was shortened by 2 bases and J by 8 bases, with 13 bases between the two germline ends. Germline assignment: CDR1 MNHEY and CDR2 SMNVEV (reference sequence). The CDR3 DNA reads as TGTGCCAGCAGTTTAACGGGGGGCGGCTATGAGCAGTTCTTC. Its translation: CASSLTGGGYEQFF.

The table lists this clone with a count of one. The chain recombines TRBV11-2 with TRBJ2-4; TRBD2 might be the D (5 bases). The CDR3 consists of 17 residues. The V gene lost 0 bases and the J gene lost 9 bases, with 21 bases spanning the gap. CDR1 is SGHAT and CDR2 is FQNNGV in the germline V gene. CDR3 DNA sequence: TGTGCCAGCAGCTTAGATCAGTCGCTGGACCCACGGGGCATTCAGTACTTC. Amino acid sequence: CASSLDQSLDPRGIQYF.

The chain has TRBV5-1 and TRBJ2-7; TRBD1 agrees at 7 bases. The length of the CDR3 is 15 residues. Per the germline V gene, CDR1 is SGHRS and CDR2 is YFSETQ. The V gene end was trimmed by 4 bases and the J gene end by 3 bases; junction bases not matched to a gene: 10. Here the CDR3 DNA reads TGCGCCAGCAGCGATCCGGGACAGTCGTACTACGAGCAGTACTTC. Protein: CASSDPGQSYYEQYF. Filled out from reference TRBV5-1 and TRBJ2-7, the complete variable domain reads KAGVTQTPRYLIKTRGQQVTLSCSPISGHRSVSWYQQTPGQGLQFLFEYFSETQRNKGNFPGRFSGRQFSNSRSEMNVSTLELGDSALYLCASSDPGQSYYEQYFGPGTRLTVT.

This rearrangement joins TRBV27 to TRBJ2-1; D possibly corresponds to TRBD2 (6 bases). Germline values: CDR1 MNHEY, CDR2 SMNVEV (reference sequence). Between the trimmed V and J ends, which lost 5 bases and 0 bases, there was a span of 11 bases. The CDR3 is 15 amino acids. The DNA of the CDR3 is TGTGCCAGCAGTAGGGACTGGTCCTCCTACAATGAGCAGTTCTTC. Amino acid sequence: CASSRDWSSYNEQFF.

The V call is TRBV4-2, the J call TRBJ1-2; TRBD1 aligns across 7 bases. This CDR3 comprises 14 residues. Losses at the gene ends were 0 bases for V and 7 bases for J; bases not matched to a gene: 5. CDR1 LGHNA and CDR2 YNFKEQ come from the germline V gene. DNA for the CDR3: TGTGCCAGCAGCCAAGACGGCGCAGGGGGTGGCTACACCTTC. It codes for CASSQDGAGGGYTF.

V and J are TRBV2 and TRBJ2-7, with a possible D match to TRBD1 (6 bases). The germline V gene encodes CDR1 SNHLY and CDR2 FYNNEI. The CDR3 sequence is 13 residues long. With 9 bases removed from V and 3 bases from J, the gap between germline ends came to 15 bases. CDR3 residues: CASTGTDSYEQYF. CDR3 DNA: TGTGCCAGTACCGGGACGGACAGCTACGAGCAGTACTTC.

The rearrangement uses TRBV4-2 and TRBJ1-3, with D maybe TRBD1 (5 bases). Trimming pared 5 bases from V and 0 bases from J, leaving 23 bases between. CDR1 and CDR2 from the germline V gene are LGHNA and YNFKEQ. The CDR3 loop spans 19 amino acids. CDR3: CASSEIGTNGRLSGNTIYF. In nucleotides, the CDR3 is TGTGCCAGCAGCGAAATCGGGACTAATGGCCGGCTCTCTGGAAACACCATATATTTT.

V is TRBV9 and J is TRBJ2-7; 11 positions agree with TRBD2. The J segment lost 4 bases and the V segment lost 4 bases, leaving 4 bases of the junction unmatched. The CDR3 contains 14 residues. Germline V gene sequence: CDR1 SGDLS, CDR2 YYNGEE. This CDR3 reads CASSPGTSGYEQYF. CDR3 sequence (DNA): TGTGCCAGCAGCCCCGGGACTAGCGGTTACGAGCAGTACTTC.

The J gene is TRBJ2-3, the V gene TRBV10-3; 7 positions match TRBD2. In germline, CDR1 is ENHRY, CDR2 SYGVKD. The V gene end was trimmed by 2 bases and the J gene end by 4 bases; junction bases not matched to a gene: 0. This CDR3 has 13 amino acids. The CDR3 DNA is TGTGCCATCAGTGAGGGACTAGCAGATACGCAGTATTTT. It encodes CAISEGLADTQYF.